This T cell receptor (beta chain) is from a study of memory CD4+ T cells and cytomegalovirus serostatus. Single viable CD3+CD4+CD8-CD45RO+ cells were sorted as the memory CD4+ T cells. In the study's own analysis: Out-of-frame sequences were removed, leaving about 2,300,000 distinct TCRbeta sequences. Repertoires were generated with immunoSEQ multiplex PCR, while TCRdb's copy carries only in-frame clones and drops some. V, J and clone size are those of that table, while D and trimming were read from the DNA. The sample has 80,000 to 100,000 clones, about 80% seen once. The sequence was obtained from an adult in good health and CMV-seropositive. Sequenced: memory CD4+ T cells from blood.

Here the CDR3 DNA reads TGTGCCAGCAGCCAAGTACGGGGGCAGGGAGAGACCCAGTACTTC. This translates into CASSQVRGQGETQYF. The rearrangement links TRBV4-2 to TRBJ2-5; D possibly uses TRBD1 or TRBD2 (6 bases each). This CDR3 is built from 15 residues. Germline values: CDR1 LGHNA, CDR2 YNFKEQ. V lost 1 base and J lost 4, with 13 bases in between.